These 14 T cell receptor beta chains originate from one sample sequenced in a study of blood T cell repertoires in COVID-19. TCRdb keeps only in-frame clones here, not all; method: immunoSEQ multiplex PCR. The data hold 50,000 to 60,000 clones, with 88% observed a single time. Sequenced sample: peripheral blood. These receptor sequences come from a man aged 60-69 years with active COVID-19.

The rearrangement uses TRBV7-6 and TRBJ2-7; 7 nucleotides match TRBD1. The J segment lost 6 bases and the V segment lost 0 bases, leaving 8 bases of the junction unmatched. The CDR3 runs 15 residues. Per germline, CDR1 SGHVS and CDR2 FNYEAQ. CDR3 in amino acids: CASSLARQGSREQYF. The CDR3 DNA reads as TGTGCCAGCAGCTTAGCGAGACAGGGATCGCGCGAGCAGTACTTC.

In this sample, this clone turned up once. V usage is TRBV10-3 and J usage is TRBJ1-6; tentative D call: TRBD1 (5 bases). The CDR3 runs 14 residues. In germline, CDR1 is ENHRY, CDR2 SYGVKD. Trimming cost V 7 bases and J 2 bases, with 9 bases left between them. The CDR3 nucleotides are TGTGCCATCAATCAGGGCACCTATAATTCACCCCTCCACTTT. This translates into CAINQGTYNSPLHF.

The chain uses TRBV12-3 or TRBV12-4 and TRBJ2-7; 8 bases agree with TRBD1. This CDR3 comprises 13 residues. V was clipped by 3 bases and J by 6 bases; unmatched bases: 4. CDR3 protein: CASSLGRGREQYF. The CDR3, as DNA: TGTGCCAGCAGTTTGGGCAGGGGGCGCGAGCAGTACTTC.

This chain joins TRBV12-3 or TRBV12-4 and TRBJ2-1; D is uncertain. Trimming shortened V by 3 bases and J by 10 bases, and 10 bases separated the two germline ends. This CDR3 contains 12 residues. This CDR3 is CASSFYIGEQFF. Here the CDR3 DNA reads TGTGCCAGCAGTTTTTACATCGGGGAGCAGTTCTTC.

The DNA for the CDR3 is TGTGCCAGCAGCCAAGATATCAGGCAATCACCCCTCCACTTT. Protein sequence: CASSQDIRQSPLHF. V is TRBV3-1 (or the pseudogene TRBV3-2) and J is TRBJ1-6, with D uncertain. Per germline, CDR1 LGHDT and CDR2 YNNKEL (reference sequence). This CDR3 spans 14 amino acids. V was clipped by 0 bases and J by 10 bases, with 10 bases between them.

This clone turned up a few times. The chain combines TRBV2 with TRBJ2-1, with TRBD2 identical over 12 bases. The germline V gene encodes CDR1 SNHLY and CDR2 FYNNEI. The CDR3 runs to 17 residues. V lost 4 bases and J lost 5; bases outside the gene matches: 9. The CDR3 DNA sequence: TGTGCCAGCAGTGCAAGTCTAGCGGGAGGGCCTGACAATGAGCAGTTCTTC. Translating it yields CASSASLAGGPDNEQFF.

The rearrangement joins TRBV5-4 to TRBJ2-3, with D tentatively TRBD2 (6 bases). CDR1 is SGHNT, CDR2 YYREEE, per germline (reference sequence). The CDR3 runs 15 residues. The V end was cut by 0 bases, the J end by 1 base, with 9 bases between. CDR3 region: CASSLGGGGTDTQYF. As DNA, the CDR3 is TGTGCCAGCAGCTTGGGGGGCGGGGGCACAGATACGCAGTATTTT. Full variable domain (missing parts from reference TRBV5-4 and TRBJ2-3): ETGVTQSPTHLIKTRGQQVTLRCSSQSGHNTVSWYQQALGQGPQFIFQYYREEENGRGNFPPRFSGLQFPNYSSELNVNALELDDSALYLCASSLGGGGTDTQYFGPGTRLTVL.

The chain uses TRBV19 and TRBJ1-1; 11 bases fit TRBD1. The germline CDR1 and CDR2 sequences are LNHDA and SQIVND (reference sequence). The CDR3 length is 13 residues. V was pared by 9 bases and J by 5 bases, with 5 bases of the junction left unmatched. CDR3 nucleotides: TGTGCCAGCGGACAGGGGGCGCGTACTGAAGCTTTCTTT. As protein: CASGQGARTEAFF.

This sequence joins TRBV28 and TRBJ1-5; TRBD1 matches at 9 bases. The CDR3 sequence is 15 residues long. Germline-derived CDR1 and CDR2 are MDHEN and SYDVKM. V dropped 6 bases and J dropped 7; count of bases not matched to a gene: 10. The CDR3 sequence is CASRPWGQGGQPQHF. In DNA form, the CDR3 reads TGTGCCAGCAGACCGTGGGGACAGGGAGGGCAGCCCCAGCATTTT.

The CDR3 reads CASSLGRWQTGYTF. The CDR3 DNA reads TGTGCCAGCAGCTTAGGCAGGTGGCAGACTGGCTACACCTTC. V usage is TRBV7-9 and J usage is TRBJ1-2; unclear D gene. The V end lost 1 base, the J end lost 7 bases, and 13 bases lay between the germline ends. The CDR3 consists of 14 residues. In germline, CDR1 is SEHNR, CDR2 FQNEAQ (reference sequence).

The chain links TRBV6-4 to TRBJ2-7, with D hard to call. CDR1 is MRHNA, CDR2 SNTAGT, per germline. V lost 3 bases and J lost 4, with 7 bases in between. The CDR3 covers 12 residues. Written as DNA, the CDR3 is TGTGCCAGCAGTGAAATCGTGTACGAGCAGTACTTC. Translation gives CASSEIVYEQYF.

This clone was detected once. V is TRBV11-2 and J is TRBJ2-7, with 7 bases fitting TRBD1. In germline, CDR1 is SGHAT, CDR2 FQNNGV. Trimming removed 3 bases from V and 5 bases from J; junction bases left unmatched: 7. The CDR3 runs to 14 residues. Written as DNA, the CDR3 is TGTGCCAGCAGCTTCCGGGACAGACTAAACGAGCAGTACTTC. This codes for CASSFRDRLNEQYF.

The chain's CDR3 is CASSPGQGVTLGEKLFF. The CDR3 bases are TGCGCCAGCAGTCCGGGGCAGGGGGTTACTCTAGGTGAAAAACTGTTTTTT. This chain joins TRBV10-2 and TRBJ1-4; TRBD1 matches at 7 bases. With 5 bases clipped from V and 7 bases from J, the junction kept 16 bases outside the gene matches. CDR3 length: 17 amino acids. Germline V gene sequence: CDR1 WSHSY, CDR2 SAAADI.

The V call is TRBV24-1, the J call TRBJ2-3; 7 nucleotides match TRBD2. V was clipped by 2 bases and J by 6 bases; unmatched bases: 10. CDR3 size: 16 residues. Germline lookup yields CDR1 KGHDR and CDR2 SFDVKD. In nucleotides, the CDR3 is TGTGCCACCAGTGATTCTTTGGGGAGGGCTTCCGATACGCAGTATTTT. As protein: CATSDSLGRASDTQYF.